This TCR beta chain was observed in a study of blood T cells in healthy people across ages. General observations from the study: Long-lived donors had more naive CD4+ cells and higher diversity than aged donors.

Each donor supplied around 10 milliliters of peripheral blood. Every sample yielded at least 6.5 million isolated PBMCs. Per the germline V gene, CDR1 is LNHNV and CDR2 is YYDKDF (reference sequence). The junction had 13 bases not matched to a gene; V was cut back by 2 bases and J by 15 bases. The CDR3 spans 15 residues. For the second PCR, which ran for roughly 7 to 11 cycles, a sample-barcoded 5' primer and a J-beta primer mix were used. From the 5' RACE reads, TCRdb called clonotypes with MiXCR, one entry per CDR3 protein. Altogether about 800,000 distinct CDR3 sequences are present, 20% to 25% being singletons, with the ten largest covering under 4.5%. In regard to this clonotype: Its antigen remains unidentified.

The same sample was also used in a study of T cells of mothers and their children. That report notes: Reads obtained per mother exceeded 10 million TCR beta CDR3 reads, with several million obtained per child.

The material sequenced was blood. The chain joins TRBV15 to TRBJ2-1; 10 bases are a match to TRBD1. The TCR sequence derives from a boy younger than 18 in good health. The CDR3 nucleotides are TGTGCCACCAGCAGACGAGGGACAGGGGCTGTCTTTCGGTTCTTC. Translated, it gives CATSRRGTGAVFRFF.